The T cell receptor beta chain described here comes from a study of chemoradiotherapy in HPV16-positive cancers. At the level of the study: A couple of HPV16-positive patients' cells yielded candidate HPV-specific clones and common motifs.

For this clone: What it binds is not known.

V lost 10 bases, J lost 0 bases, and 12 bases lay in between. Germline V gene data show CDR1 as ENHRY and CDR2 as SYGVKD. The CDR3 has 13 residues. Sequencing used immunoSEQ multiplex PCR; TCRdb keeps in-frame clones, though not all of them. Among approximately 15,000 clones listed, just under 80% were seen once. Samples were taken several times over chemoradiotherapy. Study results and limitations: Non-HPV-specific T cells did not expand in tumors during treatment, whereas candidate HPV-specific clones and E7-related motifs did.

The chain uses TRBV10-3 and TRBJ1-1; TRBD1 might be the D (6 bases). The biological material was taken from a patient who underwent chemoradiotherapy. The sequence was collected from a human donor with HPV-associated anogenital cancer. CDR3 residues: CATGGHMNTEAFF. In DNA form, the CDR3 reads TGTGCCACGGGGGGGCACATGAACACTGAAGCTTTCTTT.